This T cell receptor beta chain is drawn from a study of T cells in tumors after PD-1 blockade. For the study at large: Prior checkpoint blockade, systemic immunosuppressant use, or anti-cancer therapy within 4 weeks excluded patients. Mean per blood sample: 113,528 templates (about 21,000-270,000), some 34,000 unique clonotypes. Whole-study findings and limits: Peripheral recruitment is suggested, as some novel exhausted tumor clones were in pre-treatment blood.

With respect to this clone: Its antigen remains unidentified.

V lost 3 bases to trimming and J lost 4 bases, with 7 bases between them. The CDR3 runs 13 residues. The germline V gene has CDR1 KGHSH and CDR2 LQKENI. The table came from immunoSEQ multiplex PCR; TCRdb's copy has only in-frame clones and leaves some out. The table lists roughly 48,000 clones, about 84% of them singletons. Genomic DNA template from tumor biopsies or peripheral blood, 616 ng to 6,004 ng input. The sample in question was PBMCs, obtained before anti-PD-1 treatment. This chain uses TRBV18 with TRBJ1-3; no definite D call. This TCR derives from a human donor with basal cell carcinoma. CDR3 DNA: TGTGCCAGCTCACCCCCTTCAGGAAACACCATATATTTT. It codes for CASSPPSGNTIYF. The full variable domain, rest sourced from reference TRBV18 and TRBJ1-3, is NAGVMQNPRHLVRRRGQEARLRCSPMKGHSHVYWYRQLPEEGLKFMVYLQKENIIDESGMPKERFSAEFPKEGPSILRIQQVVRGDSAAYFCASSPPSGNTIYFGEGSWLTVV.